The 10 T cell receptor beta chains below come from one sample, sequenced in a study of human T cells and chemical hapten exposure. Each CDR3 protein gets one entry after TCRdb re-called the RACE reads with MiXCR. Among tens of thousands of distinct CDR3 sequences, around 6.6% were seen once, and the ten largest hold about 1.5%. The time point is: pre-sensitization, week 0. Treatment given: therapeutic diphenylcyclopropenone sensitization with weekly scalp DPC. Sequencing was performed on whole blood, taken in connection with sensitization to the hapten diphenylcyclopropenone (DPC). Source of these receptors: a woman between 25 and 40 years old with alopecia areata. Some clones in this sample may be carry-over from other donors' samples.

This clonotype was detected many times. V is TRBV6-5 and J is TRBJ2-5; tentative D call: TRBD1 (6 bases). The CDR3 is 13 amino acids. The germline V gene encodes CDR1 MNHEY and CDR2 SVGAGI. V lost 4 bases and J lost 9, with 15 bases in between. The CDR3: CASSFGQPRAQYF. DNA for the CDR3: TGTGCCAGCAGTTTCGGACAGCCCAGGGCCCAGTACTTC.

J is TRBJ1-1 and V is TRBV30; 7 positions agree with TRBD1. This CDR3 is built from 14 residues. CDR1 is GTSNPN and CDR2 is SVGIG in the germline V gene (reference sequence). J lost 11 bases, V lost 0 bases, and 12 bases had no gene match. In nucleotides, the CDR3 is TGTGCCTGGAGTGTACTTGGGACAGACCTTGACGCTTTCTTT. Its translation is CAWSVLGTDLDAFF.

There are many counts of this clonotype. The chain recombines TRBV6-6 with TRBJ1-1; D is perhaps TRBD1 (6 bases). Per the germline V gene, CDR1 is MNHNY and CDR2 is SVGAGI (reference sequence). This CDR3 has 17 amino acids. Deletions cut 2 bases from V and 2 bases from J, with 18 bases between. CDR3: CASSYGGRGFYNTEAFF. In DNA, the CDR3 is TGTGCCAGCAGTTACGGCGGCAGGGGCTTTTATAACACTGAAGCTTTCTTT.

This clonotype was recorded many times. The V and J genes are TRBV27 and TRBJ1-2; possible D gene TRBD1, 6 bases. The CDR3 loop spans 14 amino acids. Germline V gene data show CDR1 as MNHEY and CDR2 as SMNVEV (reference sequence). V lost 3 bases and J lost 2, with 10 bases in between. DNA of the CDR3: TGTGCCAGCAGTTTTTCAGGACAGAACTATGGCTACACCTTC. The encoded protein is CASSFSGQNYGYTF.

The genes are TRBV6-1 and TRBJ1-1; D not resolved. Germline-derived CDR1 and CDR2 are MNHNS and SASEGT. The CDR3 length is 15 residues. Deletions cut 3 bases from V and 3 bases from J, with 14 bases between. The CDR3 here is CASSDRGNGDTEAFF. In DNA, the CDR3 is TGTGCCAGCAGTGACCGGGGAAATGGTGACACTGAAGCTTTCTTT.

In this sample, this clonotype turned up many times. The genes are TRBV29-1 and TRBJ1-1; 7 bases agree with TRBD1. The CDR3 loop spans 13 amino acids. Germline V lookup: CDR1 SQVTM, CDR2 ANQGSEA. Germline trimming cut 6 bases from V and 1 base from J; bases unmatched to any gene: 5. The CDR3: CSVGQRRNTEAFF. The CDR3 nucleotides are TGCAGCGTGGGACAGCGAAGGAACACTGAAGCTTTCTTT. The entire variable domain, with the rest obtained from reference TRBV29-1 and TRBJ1-1, is as follows: SAVISQKPSRDICQRGTSLTIQCQVDSQVTMMFWYRQQPGQSLTLIATANQGSEATYESGFVIDKFPISRPNLTFSTLTVSNMSPEDSSIYLCSVGQRRNTEAFFGQGTRLTVV.

This clonotype was detected only a few times. This rearrangement joins TRBV12-3 or TRBV12-4 to TRBJ2-3; TRBD2 agrees at 9 bases. V lost 3 bases, J lost 6 bases, and 10 bases stayed unmatched. The CDR3 spans 16 residues. The CDR3 DNA follows: TGTGCCAGCAGTTTTGGGGCGGGGGGGCCCGGGGATACGCAGTATTTT. Its translation: CASSFGAGGPGDTQYF.

A few counts support this clonotype. V is TRBV27 and J is TRBJ1-5, with D maybe TRBD1 (5 bases). Germline loops: CDR1 MNHEY, CDR2 SMNVEV (reference sequence). V dropped 2 bases and J dropped 7 bases, with 12 bases sitting between them. The CDR3 is made up of 14 amino acids. CDR3 in amino acids: CASSLNPGGQPQHF. In DNA, the CDR3 is TGTGCCAGCAGTTTAAATCCCGGGGGACAGCCCCAGCATTTT.

V gene TRBV5-1 combines with J gene TRBJ2-5; no firm D call. The ends were cut back, 4 bases at V and 5 bases at J, with 15 bases in the middle. The CDR3 sequence is 14 residues long. Germline assignment: CDR1 SGHRS and CDR2 YFSETQ. The CDR3 nucleotides read TGCGCCAGCAGCCCCCCCTGGTCCCGGGAGACCCAGTACTTC. Its protein is CASSPPWSRETQYF.

This clonotype appeared many times. V gene TRBV6-5 combines with J gene TRBJ2-7; D might be TRBD1 (5 bases). Trimming stripped 0 bases from V and 5 bases from J, with 11 bases between. This CDR3 has 14 residues. From germline, CDR1 is MNHEY and CDR2 SVGAGI. CDR3 in amino acids: CASSYSFQGNEQYF. For the CDR3, the DNA is TGTGCCAGCAGTTACTCGTTTCAGGGCAACGAGCAGTACTTC.